This T cell receptor beta chain was retrieved from a study of OX40 agonist ivuxolimab in advanced cancers. About the research overall: Dose-escalation patients' cancers were hepatocellular carcinoma, melanoma, renal cell or head and neck cancer. A male proportion of over 75% was recorded, with mean age around 62 years and range 23 to 79. Enrollees could have had prior anti-PD-1, anti-PD-L1 or anti-CTLA-4 therapy, which 30% to 50% had received.

This clone turned up a few times. CDR1 and CDR2 from the germline V gene are MNHEY and SMNVEV (reference sequence). Trimming left V 4 bases short and J 3 bases short, with 12 bases between. The CDR3 contains 15 residues. Sequencing was performed with immunoSEQ multiplex PCR; in TCRdb, only in-frame clones are kept and a portion is missing. Found here are approximately 99,000 clones, roughly 90% of them singletons; the top ten hold around 5.5%. The sample consisted of CD4+ or CD8+ T cells sorted from blood, taken in a trial of the OX40 agonist ivuxolimab. This receptor was obtained from an adult with an advanced solid tumor such as melanoma, head and neck, liver or kidney cancer. The chain carries TRBV27 and TRBJ1-4, with unresolved D. The DNA of the CDR3 is TGTGCCAGCAGTTCCTCCGGGAGGCCTAATGAAAAACTGTTTTTT. It codes for CASSSSGRPNEKLFF.